This T cell receptor (beta chain) was recovered during a study of blood T cell repertoires in COVID-19 (dated by TCRdb to about 2020). For context, the study as a whole: Collaborator samples came from the United States, Italy and Spain and covered acute and convalescent phases of COVID-19. Where available, HLA class I and class II types were taken from metadata supplied by the sample provider and were not determined by assay-based typing. The repertoires were made available in a free public database intended to serve as a resource for research on the immune response to SARS-CoV-2. Subjects who had been exposed to COVID-19, were actively infected with it, or had recovered from it provided the deeply sampled blood TCRbeta repertoires that made up the dataset. The material from the prospective study consisted of cDNA or gDNA derived from T cells, B-cell-depleted T cells, or PBMCs. A de-identified subject ID, COVID-19 status, age in years and sex were almost always included in the sample metadata. Samples were obtained from the ongoing ImmuneRACE study (first 160 participants) and from 950 to 1,500 subjects provided by 6 global collaborators.

Based on the germline V gene, the CDR1 and CDR2 sequences are KGHSH and LQKENI. Measured from the cysteine to the phenylalanine, the CDR3 is 15 residues long. Solely the CDR3 DNA is kept, with 45 bases framed from the first base. V and J are truncated by 2 bases and 6 bases respectively, leaving an intervening sequence of 13 bases. The collaborating institutions used their own protocols to collect whole blood in K2EDTA tubes. For TCRbeta analysis, collaborator samples were shipped as frozen whole blood, as isolated PBMCs, or as DNA extracted from either sample type. TCRbeta CDR3 regions were amplified from genomic DNA by means of the immunoSEQ Assay, a bias-controlled multiplex PCR. Under the source paper's analysis protocol: The number of nucleated cells in each sample was estimated by amplification of reference gene primers within the assay. Sequence reads were collapsed and filtered to measure the absolute abundance of every unique TCRbeta CDR3 rearrangement. Productive Simpson clonality was computed per sample as the square root of Simpson's diversity index over productive rearrangements. Imported from immuneACCESS, the table was reduced by TCRdb to in-frame sequences with V and J called. These copies leave out some clones; in studies compared against another copy, an unresolved V gene accounts for under half, and the cause of the remainder is not known. The V and J calls and clone size are taken from that table; D and trimming were inferred from the DNA. The sample table contains more than 80,000 clones; only one count was recorded for approximately 84% of them. Of the sample, 14% is held by the ten largest clones.

For this clone: Its antigen target is currently unknown. Per-nucleotide qualities are absent, and no much larger clonotype sits a single base away.

Study-wide conclusions, independent of this receptor: Clinical and demographic metadata were provided uncurated, with the amount varying by source and participant.

This sequence was found in a woman aged 55-69 years with acute or convalescent COVID-19. Sequences were obtained from peripheral blood. The chain is assembled from TRBV18 and TRBJ1-4; no D gene can be assigned with confidence. This receptor has the CDR3 CASSPEGMAYEKLFF. The bases read TGTGCCAGCTCACCAGAGGGTATGGCGTATGAAAAACTGTTTTTT.